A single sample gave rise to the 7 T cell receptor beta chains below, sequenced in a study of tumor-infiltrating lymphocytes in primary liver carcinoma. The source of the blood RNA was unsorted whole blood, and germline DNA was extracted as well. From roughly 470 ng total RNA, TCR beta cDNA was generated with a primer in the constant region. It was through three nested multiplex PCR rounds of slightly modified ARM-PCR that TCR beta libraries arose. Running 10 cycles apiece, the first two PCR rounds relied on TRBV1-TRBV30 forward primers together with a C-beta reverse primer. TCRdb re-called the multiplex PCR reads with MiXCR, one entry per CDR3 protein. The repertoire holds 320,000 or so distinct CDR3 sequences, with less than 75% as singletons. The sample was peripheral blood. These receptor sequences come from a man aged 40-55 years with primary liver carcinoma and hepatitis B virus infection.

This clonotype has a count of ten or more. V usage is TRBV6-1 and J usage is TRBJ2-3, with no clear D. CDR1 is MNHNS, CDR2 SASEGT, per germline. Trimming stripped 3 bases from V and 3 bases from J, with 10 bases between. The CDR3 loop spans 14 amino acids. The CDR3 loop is CASSDGVETDTQYF. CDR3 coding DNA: TGTGCCAGCAGTGACGGCGTAGAAACAGATACGCAGTATTTT.

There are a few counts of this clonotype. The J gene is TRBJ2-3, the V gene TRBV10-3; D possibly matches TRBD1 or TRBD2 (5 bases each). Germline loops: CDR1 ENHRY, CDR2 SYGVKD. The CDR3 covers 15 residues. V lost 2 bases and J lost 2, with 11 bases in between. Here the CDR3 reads CAISEGDRDTDTQYF. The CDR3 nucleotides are TGTGCCATCAGTGAGGGGGACCGGGACACAGATACGCAGTATTTT.

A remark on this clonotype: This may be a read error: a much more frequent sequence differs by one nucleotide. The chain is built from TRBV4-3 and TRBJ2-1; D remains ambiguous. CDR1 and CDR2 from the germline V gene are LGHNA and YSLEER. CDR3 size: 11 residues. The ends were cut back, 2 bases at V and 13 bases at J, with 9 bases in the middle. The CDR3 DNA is TGCGCCAGCAGCCAAACTGGCGACCAGTTCTTC. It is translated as CASSQTGDQFF.

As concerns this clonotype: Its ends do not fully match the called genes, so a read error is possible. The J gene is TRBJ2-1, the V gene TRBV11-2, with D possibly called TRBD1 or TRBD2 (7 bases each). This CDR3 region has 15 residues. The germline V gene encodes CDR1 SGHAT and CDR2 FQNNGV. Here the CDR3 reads CASSSRRGGGNKQFF. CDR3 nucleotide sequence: TGTGCCAGCAGCTCCCGGCGGGGAGGGGGCAATAAGCAGTTCTTC.

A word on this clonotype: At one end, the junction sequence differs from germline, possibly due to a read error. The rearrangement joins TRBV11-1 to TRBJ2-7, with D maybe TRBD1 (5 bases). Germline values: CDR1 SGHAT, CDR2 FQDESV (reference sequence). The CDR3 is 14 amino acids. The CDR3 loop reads CAGSPPPGYYEQYF. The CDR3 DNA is TGTGCCGGCAGCCCGCCGCCAGGGTACTACGAGCAGTATTTC.

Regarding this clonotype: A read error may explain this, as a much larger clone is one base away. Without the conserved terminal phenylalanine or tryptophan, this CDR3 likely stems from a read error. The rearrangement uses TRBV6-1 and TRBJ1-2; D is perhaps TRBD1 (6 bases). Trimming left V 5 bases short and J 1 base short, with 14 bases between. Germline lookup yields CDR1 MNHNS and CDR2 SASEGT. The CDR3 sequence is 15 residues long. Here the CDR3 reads CASSYYREDNYGYTL. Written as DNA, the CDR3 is TGTGCCAGCAGTTACTACAGGGAGGATAACTATGGCTACACCCTC.

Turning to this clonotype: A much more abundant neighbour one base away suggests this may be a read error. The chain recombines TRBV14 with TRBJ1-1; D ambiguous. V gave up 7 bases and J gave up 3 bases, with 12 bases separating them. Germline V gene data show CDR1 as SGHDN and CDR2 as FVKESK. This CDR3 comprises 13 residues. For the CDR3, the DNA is TGTGCCAGCAACCAGTCTTATGACACTGAAGCTTTCTTT. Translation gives CASNQSYDTEAFF.